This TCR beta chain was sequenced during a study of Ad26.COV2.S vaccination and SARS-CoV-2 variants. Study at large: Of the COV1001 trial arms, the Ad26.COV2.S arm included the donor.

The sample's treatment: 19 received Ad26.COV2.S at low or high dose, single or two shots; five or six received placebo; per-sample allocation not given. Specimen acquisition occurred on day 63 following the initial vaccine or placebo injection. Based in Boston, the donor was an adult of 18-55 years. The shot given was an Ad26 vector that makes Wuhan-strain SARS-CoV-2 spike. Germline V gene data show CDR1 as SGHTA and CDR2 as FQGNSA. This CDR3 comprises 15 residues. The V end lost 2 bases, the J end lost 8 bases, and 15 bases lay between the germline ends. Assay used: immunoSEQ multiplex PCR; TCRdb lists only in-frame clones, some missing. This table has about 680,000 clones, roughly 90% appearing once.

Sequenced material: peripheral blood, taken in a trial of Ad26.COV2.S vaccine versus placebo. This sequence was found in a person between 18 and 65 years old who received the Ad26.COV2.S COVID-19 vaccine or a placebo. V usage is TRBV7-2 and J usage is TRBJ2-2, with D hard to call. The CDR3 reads CASSLFQLTSGELFF. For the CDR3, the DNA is TGTGCCAGCAGCTTATTTCAGCTGACGTCGGGGGAGCTGTTTTTT.